This entry lists 7 T cell receptor beta chains sequenced from one sample in a study of T cell responses to AZD1222 COVID-19 vaccine. Only in-frame clones appear in the TCRdb table, and some are missing; sequencing was by immunoSEQ multiplex PCR. The repertoire holds some 56,000 clones, with 89% as singletons. The sequences come from peripheral blood, collected 28 days after the second AZD1222 dose. The receptors come from an adult who received the AZD1222 COVID-19 vaccine.

V gene TRBV28 combines with J gene TRBJ1-5; a weak D match, TRBD1 (5 bases). Germline CDR1 and CDR2: MDHEN and SYDVKM. This CDR3 region has 14 residues. With 5 bases removed from V and 7 bases from J, the gap between germline ends came to 15 bases. The DNA for the CDR3 is TGTGCCAGCAGTCCTACCACAGGTCGGCAGCCCCAGCATTTT. It yields the protein CASSPTTGRQPQHF.

Remarks on this clone: One end of the junction fails to match germline, which may point to a read error. The CDR3, as DNA: TGTGCCGGCAGGAGACTAGTAGCCCTCACAGATACGCAGTATTTT. Translating it yields CAGRRLVALTDTQYF. The V call is TRBV7-2, the J call TRBJ2-3; D possibly corresponds to TRBD2 (6 bases). CDR3 length: 15 residues. CDR1 and CDR2 (germline): SGHTA, FQGNSA.

The table lists this clone with a count of one. This chain uses TRBV9 with TRBJ2-2; TRBD1 aligns across 8 bases. J gave up 6 bases and V 4 bases, and 14 bases lay outside the gene matches. CDR3 length: 17 amino acids. In germline, CDR1 is SGDLS, CDR2 YYNGEE. The CDR3 DNA sequence: TGTGCCAGCAGCCCGGGGACAGGCCTAAAACAGGCCGGGGAGCTGTTTTTT. Translation: CASSPGTGLKQAGELFF.

V gene TRBV4-1 combines with J gene TRBJ1-2; 10 positions agree with TRBD1. CDR3 size: 16 residues. J lost 4 bases, V lost 1 base, and 6 bases had no gene match. The germline gives CDR1 MGHRA, CDR2 YSYEKL. Here the CDR3 reads CASSQADRGPVYGYTF. The DNA of the CDR3 is TGCGCCAGCAGCCAAGCCGACAGGGGGCCGGTCTATGGCTACACCTTC.

A single count supports this clone. At one boundary the junction diverges from the germline segment, which might be a read error. The chain is built from TRBV7-2 and TRBJ2-7; 9 bases match TRBD1. The CDR3 is 12 amino acids. CDR1 and CDR2 from the germline V gene are SGHTA and FQGNSA. CDR3: CASSLGPGQGHF. CDR3 DNA sequence: TGTGCCAGCAGCTTGGGGCCGGGACAGGGACACTTC. The full variable domain, its missing parts supplied by reference TRBV7-2 and TRBJ2-7, is GAGVSQSPSNKVTEKGKDVELRCDPISGHTALYWYRQSLGQGLEFLIYFQGNSAPDKSGLPSDRFSAERTGGSVSTLTIQRTQQEDSAVYLCASSLGPGQGHFGPGTRLTVT.

The V gene is TRBV6-2 or TRBV6-3, the J gene TRBJ2-7, with D unresolved. The V and J ends lost 0 bases and 3 bases respectively, with 6 bases between them. Germline V CDR1 and CDR2: MNHEY, SVGEGT. This CDR3 has 13 residues. In nucleotides, the CDR3 is TGTGCCAGCAGTTACTCGGTCAGCTACGAGCAGTACTTC. It codes for CASSYSVSYEQYF.

The chain combines TRBV10-3 with TRBJ2-7; 7 nucleotides match TRBD1. J lost 3 bases, V lost 2 bases, and 4 bases had no gene match. This CDR3 is 14 amino acids long. Per the germline V gene, CDR1 is ENHRY and CDR2 is SYGVKD. This chain's CDR3 is CAISEGTALYEQYF. In DNA, the CDR3 is TGTGCCATCAGTGAGGGGACAGCTCTCTACGAGCAGTACTTC.